This TCR beta chain was sequenced in a study of OX40 agonist ivuxolimab in advanced cancers. Study-wide context: Ivuxolimab was a fully human IgG2 agonistic monoclonal antibody targeting the costimulatory receptor OX40 (CD134). Intravenous ivuxolimab was administered to patients every 2 weeks at six dose levels: 0.01, 0.1, 0.3, 1.5, 3 and 10 mg/kg. Of the roughly 51 patients in dose escalation, around 19 had hepatocellular carcinoma, some 15 had melanoma, 9 had renal cell carcinoma and 9 had head and neck cancer. In the dose-escalation cohort, around four fifths of patients were male, and the mean age was roughly 60 years, with a range of 23 to 79. The purpose of peripheral TCRbeta sequencing was to test whether ivuxolimab changed TCR sequence diversity and led to clonal T-cell expansion. Patients were allowed to have had prior anti-PD-1, anti-PD-L1 or anti-CTLA-4 therapy, and approximately 40% of the dose-escalation patients had been treated with checkpoint inhibitors. The paper reports the monotherapy dose-escalation portion (N of about 56 patients) of the phase I ivuxolimab trial. Partial responses occurred in three dose-escalation patients, of whom one had hepatocellular carcinoma and two had cutaneous melanoma.

The germline V gene (reference sequence) gives CDR1 as LNHNV and CDR2 as YYDKDF. A distance of 12 bases separates the germline ends of V and J, which lose 1 base and 9 bases respectively. The CDR3, from cysteine to phenylalanine, totals 14 residues. Only the CDR3 part of the read is kept: 42 bases, read in frame from the first base. Concerning this clone: Its target antigen remains unknown. Per-nucleotide qualities are absent, and no much larger clonotype sits a single base away.

Results the study describes overall, beyond this receptor: Low levels of normalized T-cell clonal expansion were also shown by some nonresponding patients. After ivuxolimab, expanded clones were on average more numerous among CD8+ T cells than among CD4+ T cells. In partial responders in the 0.1-3.0 mg/kg groups, normalized peripheral clonal expansion was found to be among the lowest, especially among CD8+ T cells. At doses of 0.1 to 3.0 mg/kg, clonal expansion of both CD4+ and CD8+ blood T cells was observed from baseline to week 6. Antigen specificity was not determined for the clonally expanded peripheral T cells.

Patients with autoimmune disease history or receiving systemic immunosuppression were excluded from the trial. Peripheral blood for TCR sequencing was collected from all dose cohorts at baseline, on cycle 4 day 1, and on cycle 7 day 1. Samples came from an open-label, multicenter, first-in-human phase I dose-escalation trial of ivuxolimab. Adults with locally advanced or metastatic melanoma, renal cell carcinoma, hepatocellular carcinoma or head and neck squamous cell carcinoma were enrolled in the trial. Before TCR sequencing, CD4+ T cells and CD8+ T cells from peripheral blood were sorted into separate populations. Genomic DNA was isolated from the sorted cells so that the TCRbeta CDR3 region could be sequenced. The immunoSEQ Assay was used to sequence the TCRbeta CDR3 regions. Not all clones reach the TCRdb copy of this immuneACCESS table, which keeps in-frame sequences only. Checked studies attribute under half of the gap to unresolved V genes and leave the rest unexplained. The sample contains tens of thousands of clones, approximately 91% of them found a single time. The ten biggest clones cover around 2.2% of the sample.

Material: CD4+ or CD8+ T cells sorted from blood, obtained in a trial of the OX40 agonist ivuxolimab. Recombination linked TRBV15 to TRBJ2-2, with a tentative D gene TRBD1 over 5 matching bases. The clonotype comes from an adult with an advanced solid tumor such as melanoma, head and neck, liver or kidney cancer. Here is the DNA: TGTGCCACCAGCAGAGTAGGGTTGGGGCGGGAGCTGTTTTTT. The resulting protein is CATSRVGLGRELFF. Reference TRBV15 and TRBJ2-2 proteins supply the regions before and after the CDR3; the full variable domain is: DAMVIQNPRYQVTQFGKPVTLSCSQTLNHNVMYWYQQKSSQAPKLLFHYYDKDFNNEADTPDNFQSRRPNTSFCFLDIRSPGLGDTAMYLCATSRVGLGRELFFGEGSRLTVL.